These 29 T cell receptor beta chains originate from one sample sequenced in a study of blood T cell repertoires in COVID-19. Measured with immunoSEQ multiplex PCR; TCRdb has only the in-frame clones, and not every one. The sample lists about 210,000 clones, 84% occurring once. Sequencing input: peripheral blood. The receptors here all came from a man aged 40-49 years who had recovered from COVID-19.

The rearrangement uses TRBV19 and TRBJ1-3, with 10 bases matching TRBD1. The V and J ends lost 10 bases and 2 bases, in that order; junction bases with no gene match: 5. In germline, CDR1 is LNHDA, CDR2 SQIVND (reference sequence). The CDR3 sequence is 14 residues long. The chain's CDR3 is CATSTGGPGNTIYF. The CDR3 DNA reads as TGTGCCACCTCGACAGGGGGCCCTGGAAACACCATATATTTT. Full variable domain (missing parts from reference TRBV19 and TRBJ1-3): DGGITQSPKYLFRKEGQNVTLSCEQNLNHDAMYWYRQDPGQGLRLIYYSQIVNDFQKGDIAEGYSVSREKKESFPLTVTSAQKNPTAFYLCATSTGGPGNTIYFGEGSWLTVV.

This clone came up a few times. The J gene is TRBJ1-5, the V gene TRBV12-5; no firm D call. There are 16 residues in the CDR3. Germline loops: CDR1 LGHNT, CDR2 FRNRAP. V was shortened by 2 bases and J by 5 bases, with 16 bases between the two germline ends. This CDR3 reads CASGLPSWETHQPQHF. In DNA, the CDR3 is TGTGCTAGTGGTTTGCCTTCGTGGGAGACACATCAGCCCCAGCATTTT.

In DNA form, the CDR3 reads TGTGCCAGCAGCTTTGGTCAGGGCTTTGGGGCCAACGTCCTGACTTTC. It is translated as CASSFGQGFGANVLTF. This chain connects TRBV7-2 to TRBJ2-6; D is perhaps TRBD1 (5 bases). Germline CDR1 SGHTA, CDR2 FQGNSA. This CDR3 comprises 16 residues. The ends were cut back, 3 bases at V and 3 bases at J, with 12 bases in the middle.

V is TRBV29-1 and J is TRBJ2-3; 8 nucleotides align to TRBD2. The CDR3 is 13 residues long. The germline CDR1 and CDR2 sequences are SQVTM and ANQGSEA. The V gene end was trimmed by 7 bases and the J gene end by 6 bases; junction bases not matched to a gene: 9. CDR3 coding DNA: TGCAGCGGTGGGACTAGGAGGGGGGATACGCAGTATTTT. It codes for CSGGTRRGDTQYF.

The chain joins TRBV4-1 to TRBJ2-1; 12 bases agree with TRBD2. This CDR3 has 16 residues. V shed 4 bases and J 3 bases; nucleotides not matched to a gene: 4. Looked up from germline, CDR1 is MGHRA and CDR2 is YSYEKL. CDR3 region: CASSRTTSGGYNEQFF. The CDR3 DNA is TGCGCCAGCAGCCGCACGACTAGCGGGGGCTACAATGAGCAGTTCTTC.

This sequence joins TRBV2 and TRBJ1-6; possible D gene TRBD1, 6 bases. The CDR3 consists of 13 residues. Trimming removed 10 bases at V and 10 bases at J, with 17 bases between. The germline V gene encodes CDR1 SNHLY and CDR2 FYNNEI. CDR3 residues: CATQINRESPLHF. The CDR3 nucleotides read TGTGCCACCCAAATTAACAGGGAATCACCCCTCCACTTT.

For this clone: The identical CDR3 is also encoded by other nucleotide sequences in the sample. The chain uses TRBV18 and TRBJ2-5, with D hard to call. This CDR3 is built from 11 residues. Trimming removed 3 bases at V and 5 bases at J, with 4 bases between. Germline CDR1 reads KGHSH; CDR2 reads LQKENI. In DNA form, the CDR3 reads TGTGCCAGCTCACCTGAGGAGACCCAGTACTTC. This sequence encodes CASSPEETQYF.

The CDR3 coding sequence is TGCGCCAGCAGCCAAGATCACGGGATCAACTATGGCTACACCTTC. Its protein product is CASSQDHGINYGYTF. The chain is built from TRBV4-3 and TRBJ1-2; D call uncertain. The CDR3 sequence is 15 residues long. V lost 0 bases, J lost 2 bases, and 10 bases lay in between. CDR1 and CDR2 (germline): LGHNA, YSLEER.

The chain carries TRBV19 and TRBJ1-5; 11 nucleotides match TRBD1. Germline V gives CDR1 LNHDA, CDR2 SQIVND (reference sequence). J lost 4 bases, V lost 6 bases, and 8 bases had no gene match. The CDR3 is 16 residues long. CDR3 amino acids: CASSHTGTGGNQPQHF. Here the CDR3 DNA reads TGTGCCAGTAGCCACACTGGGACAGGGGGAAATCAGCCCCAGCATTTT.

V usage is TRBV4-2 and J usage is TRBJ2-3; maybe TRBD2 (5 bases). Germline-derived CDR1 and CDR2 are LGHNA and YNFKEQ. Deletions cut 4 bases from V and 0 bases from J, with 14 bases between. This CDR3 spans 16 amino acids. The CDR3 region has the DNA TGTGCCAGCAGCCTACGTGGGCGGGCGAGCACAGATACGCAGTATTTT. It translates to CASSLRGRASTDTQYF.

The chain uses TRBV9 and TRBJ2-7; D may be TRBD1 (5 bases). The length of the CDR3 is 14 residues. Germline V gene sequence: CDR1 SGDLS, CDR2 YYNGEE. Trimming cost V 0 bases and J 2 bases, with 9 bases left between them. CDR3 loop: CASSVEAGPYEQYF. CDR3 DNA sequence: TGTGCCAGCAGCGTAGAGGCAGGGCCCTACGAGCAGTACTTC.

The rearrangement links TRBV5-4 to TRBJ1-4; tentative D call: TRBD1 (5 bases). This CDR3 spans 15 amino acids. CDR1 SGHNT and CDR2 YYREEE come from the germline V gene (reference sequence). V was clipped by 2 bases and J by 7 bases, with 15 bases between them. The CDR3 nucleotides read TGTGCCAGCAGCTTATCAGGGATTTCTGGTGAAAAACTGTTTTTT. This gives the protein CASSLSGISGEKLFF.

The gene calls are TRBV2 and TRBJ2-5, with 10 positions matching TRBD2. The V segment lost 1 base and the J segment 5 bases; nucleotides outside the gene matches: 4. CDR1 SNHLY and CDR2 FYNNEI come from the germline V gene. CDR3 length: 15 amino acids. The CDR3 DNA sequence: TGTGCCAGCAGTGAAGTGCTAGCGGGAGAGGAGACCCAGTACTTC. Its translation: CASSEVLAGEETQYF.

CDR3 protein: CASSLAGTSGGSQYF. CDR3 in DNA: TGTGCCAGCAGCCTCGCCGGGACTAGTGGAGGGTCCCAGTACTTC. The rearrangement links TRBV7-6 to TRBJ2-5, with 8 bases fitting TRBD2. Germline V lookup: CDR1 SGHVS, CDR2 FNYEAQ. This CDR3 spans 15 amino acids. The V segment lost 5 bases and the J segment 9 bases; nucleotides outside the gene matches: 14.

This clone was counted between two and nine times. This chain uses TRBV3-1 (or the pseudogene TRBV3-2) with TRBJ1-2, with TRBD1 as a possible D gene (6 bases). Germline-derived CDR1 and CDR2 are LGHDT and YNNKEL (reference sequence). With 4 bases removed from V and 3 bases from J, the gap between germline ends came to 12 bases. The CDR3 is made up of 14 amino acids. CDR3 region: CASSLQGFDYGYTF. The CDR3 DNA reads TGTGCCAGCAGCCTTCAGGGGTTTGACTATGGCTACACCTTC.

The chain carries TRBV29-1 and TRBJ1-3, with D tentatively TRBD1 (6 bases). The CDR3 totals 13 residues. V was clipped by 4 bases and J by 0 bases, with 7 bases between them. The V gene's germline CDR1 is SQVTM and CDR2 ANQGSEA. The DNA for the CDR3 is TGCAGCGTTGGGGACAACTCTGGAAACACCATATATTTT. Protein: CSVGDNSGNTIYF.

As DNA, the CDR3 is TGTGCCAGCCGCGGTACGGTCCAAGAGACCCAGTACTTC. Protein product: CASRGTVQETQYF. The rearrangement uses TRBV27 and TRBJ2-5; unclear D gene. The CDR3 is 13 residues long. From germline, CDR1 is MNHEY and CDR2 SMNVEV (reference sequence). V lost 8 bases, J lost 1 base, and 11 bases lay in between.

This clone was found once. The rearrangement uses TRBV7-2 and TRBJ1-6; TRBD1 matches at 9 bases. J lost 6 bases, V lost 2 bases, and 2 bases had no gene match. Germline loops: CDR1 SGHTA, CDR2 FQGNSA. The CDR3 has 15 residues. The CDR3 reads CASSLLDRGNSPLHF. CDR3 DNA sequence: TGTGCCAGCAGCTTATTGGACAGGGGTAATTCACCCCTCCACTTT. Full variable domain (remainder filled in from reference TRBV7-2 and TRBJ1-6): GAGVSQSPSNKVTEKGKDVELRCDPISGHTALYWYRQSLGQGLEFLIYFQGNSAPDKSGLPSDRFSAERTGGSVSTLTIQRTQQEDSAVYLCASSLLDRGNSPLHFGNGTRLTVT.

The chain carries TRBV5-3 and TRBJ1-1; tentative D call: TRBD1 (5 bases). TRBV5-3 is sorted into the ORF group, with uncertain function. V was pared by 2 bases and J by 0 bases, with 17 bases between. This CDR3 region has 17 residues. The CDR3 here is CARSFPSFDRLNTEAFF. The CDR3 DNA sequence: TGTGCCAGAAGCTTCCCCTCCTTCGACAGACTGAACACTGAAGCTTTCTTT.

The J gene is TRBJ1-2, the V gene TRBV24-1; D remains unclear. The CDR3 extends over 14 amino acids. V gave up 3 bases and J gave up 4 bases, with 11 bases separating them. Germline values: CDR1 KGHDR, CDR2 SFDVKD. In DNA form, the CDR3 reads TGTGCCACCAGTGATCCGCGATATAGCTATGGCTACACCTTC. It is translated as CATSDPRYSYGYTF.

The CDR3 DNA follows: TGTGCCAGCAGCTCCCTTGGGGGGGAGACTGAAGCTTTCTTT. Translating gives CASSSLGGETEAFF. J is TRBJ1-1 and V is TRBV7-2; D may be TRBD1 (5 bases). The V gene lost 4 bases and the J gene lost 5 bases, with 14 bases spanning the gap. The CDR3 consists of 14 residues. Germline CDR1 is SGHTA and CDR2 is FQGNSA.

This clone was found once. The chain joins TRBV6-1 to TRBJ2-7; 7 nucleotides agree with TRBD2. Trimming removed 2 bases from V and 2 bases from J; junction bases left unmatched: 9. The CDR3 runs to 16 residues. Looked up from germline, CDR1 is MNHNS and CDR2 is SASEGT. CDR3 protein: CASSESPMGGPYEQYF. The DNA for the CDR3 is TGTGCCAGCAGTGAAAGTCCTATGGGAGGGCCCTACGAGCAGTACTTC.

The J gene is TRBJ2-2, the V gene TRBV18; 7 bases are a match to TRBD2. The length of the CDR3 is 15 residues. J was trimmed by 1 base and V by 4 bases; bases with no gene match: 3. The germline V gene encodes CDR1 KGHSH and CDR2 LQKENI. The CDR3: CASSRPSGNTGELFF. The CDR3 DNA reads TGTGCCAGCTCACGACCTAGCGGGAACACCGGGGAGCTGTTTTTT.

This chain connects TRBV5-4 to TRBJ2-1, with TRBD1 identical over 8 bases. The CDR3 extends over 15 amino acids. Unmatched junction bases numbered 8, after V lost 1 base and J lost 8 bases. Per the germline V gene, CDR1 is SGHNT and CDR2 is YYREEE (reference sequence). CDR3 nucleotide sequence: TGTGCCAGCAGCTTGCCGGACAGGGCATCCCATGAGCAGTTCTTC. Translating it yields CASSLPDRASHEQFF. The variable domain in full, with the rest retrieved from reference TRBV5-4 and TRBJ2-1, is ETGVTQSPTHLIKTRGQQVTLRCSSQSGHNTVSWYQQALGQGPQFIFQYYREEENGRGNFPPRFSGLQFPNYSSELNVNALELDDSALYLCASSLPDRASHEQFFGPGTRLTVL.

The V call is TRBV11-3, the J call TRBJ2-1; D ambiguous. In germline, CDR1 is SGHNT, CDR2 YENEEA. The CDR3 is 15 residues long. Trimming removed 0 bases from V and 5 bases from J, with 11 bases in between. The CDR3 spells CASSLDSPPHNEQFF. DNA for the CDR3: TGTGCCAGCAGCTTAGATAGCCCGCCTCACAATGAGCAGTTCTTC.

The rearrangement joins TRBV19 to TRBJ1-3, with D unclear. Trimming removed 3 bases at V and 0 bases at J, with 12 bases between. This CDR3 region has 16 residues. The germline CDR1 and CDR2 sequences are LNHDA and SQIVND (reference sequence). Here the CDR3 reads CASSIGSGFSGNTIYF. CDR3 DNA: TGTGCCAGTAGTATTGGTAGCGGCTTCTCTGGAAACACCATATATTTT.

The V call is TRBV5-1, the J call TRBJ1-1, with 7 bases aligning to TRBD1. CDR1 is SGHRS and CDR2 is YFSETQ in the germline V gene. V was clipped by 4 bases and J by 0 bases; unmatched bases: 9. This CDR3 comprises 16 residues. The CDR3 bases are TGCGCCAGCAGCCTGGGATTTCAGGGGGTGAACACTGAAGCTTTCTTT. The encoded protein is CASSLGFQGVNTEAFF. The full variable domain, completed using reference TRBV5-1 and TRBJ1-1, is KAGVTQTPRYLIKTRGQQVTLSCSPISGHRSVSWYQQTPGQGLQFLFEYFSETQRNKGNFPGRFSGRQFSNSRSEMNVSTLELGDSALYLCASSLGFQGVNTEAFFGQGTRLTVV.

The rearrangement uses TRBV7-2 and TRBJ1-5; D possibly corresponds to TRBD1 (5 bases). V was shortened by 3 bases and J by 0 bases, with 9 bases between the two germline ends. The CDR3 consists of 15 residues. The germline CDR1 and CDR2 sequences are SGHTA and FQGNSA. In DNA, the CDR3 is TGTGCCAGCAGCTTGACAGTTTATAGCAATCAGCCCCAGCATTTT. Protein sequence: CASSLTVYSNQPQHF.

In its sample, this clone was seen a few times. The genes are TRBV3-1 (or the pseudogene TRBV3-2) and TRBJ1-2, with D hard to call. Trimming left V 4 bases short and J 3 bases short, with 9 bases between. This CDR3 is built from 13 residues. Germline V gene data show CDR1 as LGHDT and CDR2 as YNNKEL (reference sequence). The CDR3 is CASSPRGYYGYTF. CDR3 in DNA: TGTGCCAGCAGCCCCCGAGGATACTATGGCTACACCTTC.